Sequencing of this T cell receptor beta chain was carried out in a study of T-cell memory formation after mild COVID-19. In the study overall: Clusters were largely donor specific.

This CDR3 comprises 16 residues. From germline, CDR1 is SGHRS and CDR2 YFSETQ. Trimming took 1 base from V and 3 from J; bases not matched to a gene: 7. On this clonotype: The antigen remains unidentified.

TCR alpha and TCR beta cDNA libraries carrying sample barcodes and UMIs came from 5'RACE with constant-segment primers. TCRdb recomputed calls from the 5' RACE reads with MiXCR, one row per CDR3 protein. The sample lists about 360,000 distinct CDR3 sequences, around an eighth occurring once. Study-wide points: Whereas later expanders leaned CD4+, clones contracting day 15 to 85 showed a balanced CD4/CD8 makeup. Contracting clones localized mainly to CM and EM when CD4+ and mainly to EMRA when CD8+.

Material: PBMCs or a T cell subset sorted from them (not recorded which). The sequence was obtained from a young man who had mild COVID-19 (a few samples of this study predate the infection). Cell type and time point are not known. This chain uses TRBV5-1 with TRBJ2-3; 8 bases align to TRBD2. CDR3 nucleotide sequence: TGCGCCAGCAGCTTGAAGAGTAGCGGGGTAACAGATACGCAGTATTTT. Protein sequence: CASSLKSSGVTDTQYF. Based on the CDR3 plus reference TRBV5-1 and TRBJ2-3, the full variable domain is KAGVTQTPRYLIKTRGQQVTLSCSPISGHRSVSWYQQTPGQGLQFLFEYFSETQRNKGNFPGRFSGRQFSNSRSEMNVSTLELGDSALYLCASSLKSSGVTDTQYFGPGTRLTVL.